This T cell receptor beta chain was identified during a study of T cell responses to AZD1222 COVID-19 vaccine. CDR1 is SGHAT, CDR2 FQNNGV, per germline. The CDR3 is made up of 14 amino acids. Trimming took 3 bases from V and 8 from J; bases not matched to a gene: 6. The data were produced by immunoSEQ multiplex PCR, yet TCRdb's version contains in-frame clones alone and is incomplete. The sample consists of fewer than 130,000 clones, about 90% of them appearing once. This chain uses TRBV11-2 with TRBJ2-4; 8 bases match TRBD2. This specimen was peripheral blood, taken 28 days after the second AZD1222 dose. This TCR derives from an adult who received the AZD1222 COVID-19 vaccine. The DNA for the CDR3 is TGTGCCAGCAGCTTCGGGGGGGGAGAAGACATTCAGTACTTC. This translates into CASSFGGGEDIQYF.